These T cell receptor beta chains were read from a single sample in a study of radiation and T cells in renal cell carcinoma. TCRdb's table, derived via immunoSEQ multiplex PCR, lists solely in-frame clones and lacks some. The profile shows about 88,000 clones, around 88% of them singletons. The sequencing here drew on blood, taken from a patient whose treatment included radiotherapy and nephrectomy. The receptors were sampled from a man aged 45-65 years with renal cell carcinoma. Both conserved end residues are part of each CDR3. For some rows the clone size is stated as once, few or many, or as a class when expanded; others skip it.

clone_size: NA; j_call: TRBJ2-1; v_call: TRBV29-1; cdr3_aa: CSVRLESSVQFF
clone_size: once; j_call: TRBJ1-2; v_call: TRBV5-8; cdr3_aa: CASSEPGRNIYGYTF
clone_size: NA; j_call: TRBJ1-3; v_call: TRBV9; cdr3_aa: CASSVGGLSGNTIYF
clone_size: NA; j_call: TRBJ2-1; v_call: TRBV2; cdr3_aa: CASKGQLNNEQFF
clone_size: NA; j_call: TRBJ2-5; v_call: TRBV7-9; cdr3_aa: CASSLDHSGRETQYF
clone_size: NA; j_call: TRBJ2-3; v_call: TRBV2; cdr3_aa: CASWGGTTDTQYF
clone_size: NA; j_call: TRBJ2-7; v_call: TRBV6-5; cdr3_aa: CASSDVGSSYEQYF
clone_size: NA; j_call: TRBJ2-7; v_call: TRBV27; cdr3_aa: CASRLSGPSYEQYF
clone_size: NA; j_call: TRBJ1-6; v_call: TRBV5-1; cdr3_aa: CASSPRQANSPLHF
clone_size: once; j_call: TRBJ1-3; v_call: TRBV12-5; cdr3_aa: CASGLRGASGNTIYF
clone_size: NA; j_call: TRBJ2-5; v_call: TRBV7-9; cdr3_aa: CASSSYSIYRQETQYF
clone_size: NA; j_call: TRBJ2-7; v_call: TRBV6-1; cdr3_aa: CASSGSTTNPYEQYF
clone_size: once; j_call: TRBJ1-1; v_call: TRBV7-9; cdr3_aa: CASSHGSGATVREAFF
clone_size: few; j_call: TRBJ1-5; v_call: TRBV27; cdr3_aa: CASRGGTVFSNQPQHF
clone_size: NA; j_call: TRBJ2-7; v_call: TRBV5-4; cdr3_aa: CASSLGGTSSEQYF
clone_size: NA; j_call: TRBJ2-5; v_call: TRBV5-1; cdr3_aa: CASSLEGSGEETQYF
clone_size: NA; j_call: TRBJ1-1; v_call: TRBV10-1; cdr3_aa: CASTAGQGAYTEAFF
clone_size: NA; j_call: TRBJ2-7; v_call: TRBV5-4; cdr3_aa: CASSLKASGRHEQYF
clone_size: NA; j_call: TRBJ2-5; v_call: TRBV5-8; cdr3_aa: CASSFQIQETQYF
clone_size: many; j_call: TRBJ2-7; v_call: TRBV10-3; cdr3_aa: CACYEQYF
clone_size: NA; j_call: TRBJ1-2; v_call: TRBV6-6; cdr3_aa: CASRITEFYGYTF
clone_size: few; j_call: TRBJ1-1; v_call: TRBV19; cdr3_aa: CASRTDRVLNTEAFF
clone_size: NA; j_call: TRBJ1-2; v_call: TRBV29-1; cdr3_aa: CSTGGGDGYTF
clone_size: once; j_call: TRBJ2-7; v_call: TRBV30; cdr3_aa: CAWSPQGAFSYEQYF